The TCR beta chain under discussion was sequenced for a study of T-cell reconstitution after alpha-beta-depleted transplantation in children. General study points: Two months or so post-transplant, alpha-beta T cells reportedly derived from several hundred expanded graft clones.

The CDR3 has 13 residues. Unique molecular identifiers tagged the TCRbeta library. MiXCR was run by TCRdb on the PCR reads, yielding one entry per CDR3 protein. The repertoire consists of nearly 350,000 distinct CDR3 sequences, with under 20% occurring once and the leading ten covering around two fifths. This clonotype came up many times. Its antigen is unknown. The junction departs from the called germline gene at one end, perhaps through a read error. Here the sequenced sample was PBMCs, mostly from graft donor cells, taken 360 days after TCRalphabeta/CD19-depleted stem cell transplant. This TCR came from a male patient between 2 and 15 years old who had a stem cell transplant for acute lymphoblastic leukemia, so the T cells may come from the graft donor. The J gene is TRBJ2-5, the V gene TRBV12-3 or TRBV12-4; no clear D. Here the CDR3 reads CASSFRSQETQYF. The CDR3 nucleotides are TGCGCCAGCAGCTTCCGGAGTCAAGAGACCCAGTACTTC.